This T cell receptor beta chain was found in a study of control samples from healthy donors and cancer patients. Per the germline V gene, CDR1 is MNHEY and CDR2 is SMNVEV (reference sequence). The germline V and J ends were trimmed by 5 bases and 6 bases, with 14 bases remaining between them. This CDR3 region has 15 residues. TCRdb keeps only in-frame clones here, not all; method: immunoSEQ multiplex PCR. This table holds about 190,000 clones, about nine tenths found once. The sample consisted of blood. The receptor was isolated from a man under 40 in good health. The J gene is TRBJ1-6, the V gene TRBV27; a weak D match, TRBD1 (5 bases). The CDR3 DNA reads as TGTGCCAGCAGTCCCACGGGGCAGCCTAATTCACCCCTCCACTTT. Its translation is CASSPTGQPNSPLHF.